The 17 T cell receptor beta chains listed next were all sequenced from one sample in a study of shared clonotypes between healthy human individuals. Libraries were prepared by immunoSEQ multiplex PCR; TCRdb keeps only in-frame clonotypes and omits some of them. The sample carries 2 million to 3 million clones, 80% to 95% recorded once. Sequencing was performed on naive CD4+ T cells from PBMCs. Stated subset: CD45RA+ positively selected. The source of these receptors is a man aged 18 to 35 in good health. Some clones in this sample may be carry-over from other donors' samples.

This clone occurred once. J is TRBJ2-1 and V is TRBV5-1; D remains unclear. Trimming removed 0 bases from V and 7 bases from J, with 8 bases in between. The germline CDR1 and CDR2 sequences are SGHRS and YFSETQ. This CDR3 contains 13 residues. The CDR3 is CASSLDVGNEQFF. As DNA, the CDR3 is TGCGCCAGCAGCTTGGATGTTGGGAATGAGCAGTTCTTC.

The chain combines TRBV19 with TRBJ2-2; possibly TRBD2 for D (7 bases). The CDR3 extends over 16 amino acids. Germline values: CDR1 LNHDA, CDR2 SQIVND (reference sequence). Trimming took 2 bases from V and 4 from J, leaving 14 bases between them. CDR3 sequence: CASSIIGGLGTGELFF. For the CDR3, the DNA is TGTGCCAGTAGTATAATCGGGGGGCTTGGCACCGGGGAGCTGTTTTTT.

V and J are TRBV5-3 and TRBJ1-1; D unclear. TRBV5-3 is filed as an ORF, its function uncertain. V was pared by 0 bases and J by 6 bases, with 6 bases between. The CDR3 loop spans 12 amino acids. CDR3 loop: CARSLARPEAFF. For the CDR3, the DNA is TGTGCCAGAAGCTTGGCGCGGCCTGAAGCTTTCTTT.

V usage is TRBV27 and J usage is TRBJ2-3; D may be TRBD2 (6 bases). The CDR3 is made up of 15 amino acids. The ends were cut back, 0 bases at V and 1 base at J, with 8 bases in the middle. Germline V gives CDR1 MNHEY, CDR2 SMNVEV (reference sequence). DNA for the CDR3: TGTGCCAGCAGTTTATCGTCGGGAGGCACAGATACGCAGTATTTT. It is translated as CASSLSSGGTDTQYF.

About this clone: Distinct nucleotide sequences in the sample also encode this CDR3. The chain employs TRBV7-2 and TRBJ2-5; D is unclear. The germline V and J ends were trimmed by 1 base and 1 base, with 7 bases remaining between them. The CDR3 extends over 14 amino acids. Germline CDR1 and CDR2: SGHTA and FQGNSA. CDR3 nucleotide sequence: TGTGCCAGCAGCTTAGTTGGTAGCCAAGAGACCCAGTACTTC. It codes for CASSLVGSQETQYF.

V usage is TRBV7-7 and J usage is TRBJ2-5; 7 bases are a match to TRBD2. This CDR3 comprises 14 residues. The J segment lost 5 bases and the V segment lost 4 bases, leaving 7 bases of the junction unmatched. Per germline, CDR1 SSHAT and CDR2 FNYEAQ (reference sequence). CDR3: CASSSRLAGETQYF. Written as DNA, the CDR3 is TGTGCCAGCAGCTCGCGACTAGCCGGGGAGACCCAGTACTTC. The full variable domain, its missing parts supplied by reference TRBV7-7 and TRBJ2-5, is GAGVSQSPRYKVTKRGQDVTLRCDPISSHATLYWYQQALGQGPEFLTYFNYEAQPDKSGLPSDRFSAERPEGSISTLTIQRTEQRDSAMYRCASSSRLAGETQYFGPGTRLLVL.

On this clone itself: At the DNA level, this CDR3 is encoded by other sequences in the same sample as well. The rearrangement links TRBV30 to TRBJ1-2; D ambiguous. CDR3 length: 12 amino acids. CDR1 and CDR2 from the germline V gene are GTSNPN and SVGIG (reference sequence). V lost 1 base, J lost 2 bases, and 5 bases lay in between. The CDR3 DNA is TGTGCCTGGAGTGGCCAGAACTATGGCTACACCTTC. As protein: CAWSGQNYGYTF.

For the CDR3, the DNA is TGCGCCAGCAGCCAGAGGGGGACTAGCGGGAGGGCCGGCCAGACCCAGTACTTC. The encoded protein is CASSQRGTSGRAGQTQYF. The chain joins TRBV4-1 to TRBJ2-5, with 16 nucleotides matching TRBD2. The CDR3 sequence is 18 residues long. The trim removed 3 bases at V and 6 bases at J, leaving 10 bases unmatched. The germline gives CDR1 MGHRA, CDR2 YSYEKL.

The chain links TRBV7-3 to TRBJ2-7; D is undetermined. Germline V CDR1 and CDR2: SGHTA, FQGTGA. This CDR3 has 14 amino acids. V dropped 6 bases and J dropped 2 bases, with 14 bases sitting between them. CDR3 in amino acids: CASRPPCGPYEQYF. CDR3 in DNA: TGTGCCAGCAGACCGCCTTGTGGGCCCTACGAGCAGTACTTC.

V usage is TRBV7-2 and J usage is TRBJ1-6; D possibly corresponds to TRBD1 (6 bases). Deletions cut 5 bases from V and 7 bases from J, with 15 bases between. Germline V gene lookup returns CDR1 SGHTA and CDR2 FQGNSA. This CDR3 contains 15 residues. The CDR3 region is CASSAWTAMNSPLHF. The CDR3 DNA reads TGTGCCAGCAGCGCATGGACAGCGATGAATTCACCCCTCCACTTT.

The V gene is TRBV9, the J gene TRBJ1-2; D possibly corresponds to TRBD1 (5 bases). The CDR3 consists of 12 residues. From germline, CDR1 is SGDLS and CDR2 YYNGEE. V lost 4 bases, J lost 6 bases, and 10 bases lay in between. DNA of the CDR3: TGTGCCAGCAGCCGCTGGACAAATGGCTACACCTTC. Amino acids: CASSRWTNGYTF.

This CDR3 reads CASFNGNSYEQYF. The CDR3 coding sequence is TGTGCCAGCTTTAACGGGAACTCCTACGAGCAGTACTTC. This rearrangement joins TRBV18 to TRBJ2-7; tentatively, D is TRBD2 (5 bases). Trimming cost V 7 bases and J 0 bases, with 10 bases left between them. Germline V gives CDR1 KGHSH, CDR2 LQKENI. This CDR3 region has 13 residues.

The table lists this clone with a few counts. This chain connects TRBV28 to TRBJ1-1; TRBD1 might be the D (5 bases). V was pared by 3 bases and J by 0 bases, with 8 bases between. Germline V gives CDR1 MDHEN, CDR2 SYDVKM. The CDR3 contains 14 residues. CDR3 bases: TGTGCCAGCAGTTTCGGGGCCGTGAACACTGAAGCTTTCTTT. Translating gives CASSFGAVNTEAFF.

CDR3 sequence reads: CASSFAGGTQETQYF. The CDR3 DNA sequence: TGTGCCAGCAGCTTCGCGGGGGGGACCCAAGAGACCCAGTACTTC. The J gene is TRBJ2-5, the V gene TRBV7-3; TRBD2 matches 9 bases. This CDR3 has 15 amino acids. Germline-derived CDR1 and CDR2 are SGHTA and FQGTGA. The V gene end was trimmed by 3 bases and the J gene end by 1 base; junction bases not matched to a gene: 3.

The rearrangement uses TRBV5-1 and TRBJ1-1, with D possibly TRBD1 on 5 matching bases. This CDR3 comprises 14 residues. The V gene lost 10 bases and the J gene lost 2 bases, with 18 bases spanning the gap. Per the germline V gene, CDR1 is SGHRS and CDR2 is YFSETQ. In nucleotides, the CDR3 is TGCGCCGGCCGGGGGGAGGGCCCTAACACTGAAGCTTTCTTT. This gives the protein CAGRGEGPNTEAFF.

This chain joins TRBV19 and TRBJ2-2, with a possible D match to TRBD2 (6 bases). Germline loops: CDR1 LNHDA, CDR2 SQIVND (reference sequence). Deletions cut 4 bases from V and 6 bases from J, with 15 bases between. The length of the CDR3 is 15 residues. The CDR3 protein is CASSRGTQPPGELFF. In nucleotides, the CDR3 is TGTGCCAGTAGTAGGGGGACTCAACCCCCCGGGGAGCTGTTTTTT.

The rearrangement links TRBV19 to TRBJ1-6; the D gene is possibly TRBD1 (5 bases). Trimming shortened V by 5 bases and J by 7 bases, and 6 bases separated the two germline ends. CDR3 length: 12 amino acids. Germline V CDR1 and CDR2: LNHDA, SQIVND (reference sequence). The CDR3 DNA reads TGTGCCAGTAGTCGGACAAATTCACCCCTCCACTTT. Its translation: CASSRTNSPLHF.